The 29 T cell receptor beta chains below all came from one sample that was sequenced in a study of cytomegalovirus exposure and HLA in healthy donors. PCR used 60 Vbeta primers and 13 Jbeta primers. Measured with immunoSEQ multiplex PCR; TCRdb has only the in-frame clones, and not every one. The table lists 150,000 to 200,000 clones, approximately 70% of them singletons, with around 6.9% in the top ten. Specimen: PBMCs. The receptors come from a man between 40 and 49 years old in good health and CMV-seropositive.

V gene TRBV9 combines with J gene TRBJ1-6; 10 nucleotides match TRBD1. The CDR3 is made up of 15 amino acids. J gave up 9 bases and V 2 bases, and 5 bases lay outside the gene matches. Per germline, CDR1 SGDLS and CDR2 YYNGEE. CDR3 residues: CASSVTGTGASPLHF. CDR3 sequence (DNA): TGTGCCAGCAGCGTCACCGGGACAGGGGCTTCACCCCTCCACTTT.

The chain recombines TRBV11-2 with TRBJ2-5, with TRBD2 as a possible D gene (6 bases). V lost 5 bases, J lost 0 bases, and 16 bases lay in between. This CDR3 region has 16 residues. Germline V gives CDR1 SGHAT, CDR2 FQNNGV. CDR3 region: CASSLRDSLYQETQYF. The DNA for the CDR3 is TGTGCCAGCAGCCTCCGGGACTCCCTGTACCAAGAGACCCAGTACTTC.

As DNA, the CDR3 is TGTGCCAGCGCCTTTCTTGGGGGCAGCTACGAGCAGTACTTC. It specifies CASAFLGGSYEQYF. The chain uses TRBV6-5 and TRBJ2-7; D might be TRBD1 (6 bases). V was shortened by 8 bases and J by 3 bases, with 17 bases between the two germline ends. The CDR3 covers 14 residues. CDR1 and CDR2 (germline): MNHEY, SVGAGI.

This clone came up a few times. J is TRBJ1-5 and V is TRBV30, with D tentatively TRBD1 (6 bases). The CDR3 is 17 amino acids. Germline CDR1 GTSNPN, CDR2 SVGIG (reference sequence). Trimming stripped 2 bases from V and 5 bases from J, with 22 bases between. The CDR3 DNA follows: TGTGCCTGGAGTCCTAGGGGGGGGTTCGGGGGCGATCAGCCCCAGCATTTT. This sequence encodes CAWSPRGGFGGDQPQHF.

The chain links TRBV7-2 to TRBJ1-2; 7 nucleotides line up with TRBD1. This CDR3 has 15 amino acids. Germline CDR1 SGHTA, CDR2 FQGNSA. The trim removed 5 bases at V and 1 base at J, leaving 7 bases unmatched. CDR3 sequence reads: CASSPGDRFNYGYTF. DNA of the CDR3: TGTGCCAGCAGCCCAGGGGACAGATTTAACTATGGCTACACCTTC.

The chain employs TRBV15 and TRBJ2-3, with 9 bases aligning to TRBD1. The germline gives CDR1 LNHNV, CDR2 YYDKDF (reference sequence). There are 16 residues in the CDR3. With 0 bases clipped from V and 6 bases from J, the junction kept 7 bases outside the gene matches. The CDR3 protein is CATSRDRDRAIDTQYF. DNA for the CDR3: TGTGCCACCAGCAGAGATAGGGACAGGGCTATTGATACGCAGTATTTT.

The chain links TRBV9 to TRBJ2-1, with 7 bases lining up with TRBD2. Germline V gene lookup returns CDR1 SGDLS and CDR2 YYNGEE. V lost 3 bases and J lost 9; bases outside the gene matches: 3. The CDR3 contains 12 residues. The CDR3 reads CASSAGGSEQFF. The CDR3 DNA sequence: TGTGCCAGCAGCGCGGGGGGAAGTGAGCAGTTCTTC.

The chain employs TRBV19 and TRBJ1-2, with D perhaps TRBD1 (5 bases). V was trimmed by 6 bases and J by 4 bases, leaving 21 bases between them. Looked up from germline, CDR1 is LNHDA and CDR2 is SQIVND (reference sequence). The CDR3 spans 16 residues. The CDR3 loop is CASSPGSREGAYGYTF. In DNA form, the CDR3 reads TGTGCCAGTAGCCCAGGTTCCAGGGAGGGTGCCTATGGCTACACCTTC.

The gene calls are TRBV5-4 and TRBJ2-5; a possible D gene is TRBD2 (6 bases). The CDR3 loop spans 13 amino acids. CDR1 is SGHNT and CDR2 is YYREEE in the germline V gene (reference sequence). The V gene lost 3 bases and the J gene lost 5 bases, with 11 bases spanning the gap. The CDR3 sequence: CASSSPRGETQYF. CDR3 nucleotide sequence: TGTGCCAGCAGCTCCCCCCGGGGGGAGACCCAGTACTTC.

The chain combines TRBV6-5 with TRBJ1-2; D remains unclear. Trimming took off 5 bases at V and 4 bases at J, with 8 bases between the two ends. The CDR3 is 12 amino acids. CDR1 and CDR2 from the germline V gene are MNHEY and SVGAGI. CDR3 amino acids: CASSTVAYGYTF. CDR3 nucleotides: TGTGCCAGCAGTACCGTAGCCTATGGCTACACCTTC.

This clone was counted between two and nine times. The chain employs TRBV9 and TRBJ1-2; possibly TRBD1 for D (5 bases). Trimming removed 0 bases at V and 4 bases at J, with 13 bases between. Looked up from germline, CDR1 is SGDLS and CDR2 is YYNGEE. The CDR3 extends over 15 amino acids. The CDR3 sequence: CASSVAGQGSYGYTF. CDR3 DNA sequence: TGTGCCAGCAGCGTAGCCGGGCAGGGAAGCTATGGCTACACCTTC.

This clone has only a few counts. The rearrangement uses TRBV9 and TRBJ1-1; 7 bases align to TRBD1. Germline loops: CDR1 SGDLS, CDR2 YYNGEE. Germline trimming cut 4 bases from V and 5 bases from J; bases unmatched to any gene: 11. The CDR3 contains 15 residues. CDR3 nucleotides: TGTGCCAGCAGCCATAAGGGGGCGAGGGGGACTGAAGCTTTCTTT. This encodes CASSHKGARGTEAFF. The full variable domain, its missing parts supplied by reference TRBV9 and TRBJ1-1, is DSGVTQTPKHLITATGQRVTLRCSPRSGDLSVYWYQQSLDQGLQFLIQYYNGEERAKGNILERFSAQQFPDLHSELNLSSLELGDSALYFCASSHKGARGTEAFFGQGTRLTVV.

This chain joins TRBV5-4 and TRBJ2-3; TRBD2 aligns across 7 bases. This CDR3 has 15 amino acids. V lost 2 bases and J lost 4; bases outside the gene matches: 7. Germline V gene data show CDR1 as SGHNT and CDR2 as YYREEE (reference sequence). CDR3 in amino acids: CASSFGGLRADTQYF. CDR3 DNA: TGTGCCAGCAGCTTCGGGGGGTTGAGGGCAGATACGCAGTATTTT.

The V and J genes are TRBV27 and TRBJ2-7, with 7 bases that match TRBD2. Germline loops: CDR1 MNHEY, CDR2 SMNVEV (reference sequence). This CDR3 has 15 amino acids. The junction had 12 bases not matched to a gene; V was cut back by 6 bases and J by 4 bases. Written as DNA, the CDR3 is TGTGCCAGCAGCTCAATCGGGGAGGGAAGGTACGAGCAGTACTTC. As protein: CASSSIGEGRYEQYF.

The chain uses TRBV7-6 and TRBJ1-1, with TRBD1 matching over 8 bases. Losses at the gene ends were 5 bases for V and 6 bases for J; bases not matched to a gene: 5. The CDR3 spans 13 residues. The germline V gene encodes CDR1 SGHVS and CDR2 FNYEAQ. CDR3 amino acids: CASSPDRVAEAFF. In DNA form, the CDR3 reads TGTGCCAGCAGCCCGGACAGGGTCGCTGAAGCTTTCTTT.

V is TRBV5-1 and J is TRBJ1-4, with 7 bases fitting TRBD1. CDR3 length equals 15 residues. Unmatched junction bases numbered 10, after V lost 4 bases and J lost 7 bases. Germline V gene sequence: CDR1 SGHRS, CDR2 YFSETQ. The CDR3 coding sequence is TGCGCCAGCAGCCTTTTCGGACAGGAGCCTGAAAAACTGTTTTTT. It yields the protein CASSLFGQEPEKLFF.

This clone appeared a few times. The chain uses TRBV6-5 and TRBJ1-6; D not certain. In germline, CDR1 is MNHEY, CDR2 SVGAGI. With 5 bases removed from V and 9 bases from J, the gap between germline ends came to 8 bases. The CDR3 is 12 residues long. For the CDR3, the DNA is TGTGCCAGCAGTAGAGGGTTTTCACCCCTCCACTTT. Protein sequence: CASSRGFSPLHF.

The rearrangement uses TRBV7-9 and TRBJ1-2, with 7 bases matching TRBD1. The CDR3 loop spans 17 amino acids. V dropped 4 bases and J dropped 3; count of bases not matched to a gene: 14. CDR1 and CDR2 from the germline V gene are SEHNR and FQNEAQ (reference sequence). The CDR3 DNA follows: TGTGCCAGCAGCTCACAACAAGGACAGGAGGCGTACTATGGCTACACCTTC. Its protein is CASSSQQGQEAYYGYTF.

As to this clone: Different DNA sequences within this sample yield the same CDR3. The chain carries TRBV6-5 and TRBJ1-1; possible D gene TRBD1, 5 bases. CDR3 length: 15 residues. V dropped 6 bases and J dropped 0 bases, with 14 bases sitting between them. Per the germline V gene, CDR1 is MNHEY and CDR2 is SVGAGI. The CDR3 DNA sequence: TGTGCCAGCAGCCCTCAGGGCGCGATGAACACTGAAGCTTTCTTT. It codes for CASSPQGAMNTEAFF.

This chain uses TRBV27 with TRBJ1-6, with TRBD1 identical over 9 bases. CDR3 size: 15 residues. Germline loops: CDR1 MNHEY, CDR2 SMNVEV (reference sequence). With 2 bases clipped from V and 8 bases from J, the junction kept 4 bases outside the gene matches. The CDR3 nucleotides are TGTGCCAGCAGTTTACGCACAGGGGGCTATTCACCCCTCCACTTT. Its protein is CASSLRTGGYSPLHF.

The V gene is TRBV4-2, the J gene TRBJ2-3; possibly TRBD1 for D (5 bases). Trimming removed 0 bases from V and 4 bases from J, with 11 bases in between. The CDR3 runs 15 residues. From germline, CDR1 is LGHNA and CDR2 YNFKEQ. The CDR3 bases are TGTGCCAGCAGCCAAGAATGGGGCCCCCCAGATACGCAGTATTTT. Amino acid sequence: CASSQEWGPPDTQYF.

The gene calls are TRBV29-1 and TRBJ1-2, with a possible D match to TRBD1 (6 bases). Per germline, CDR1 SQVTM and CDR2 ANQGSEA. V lost 6 bases to trimming and J lost 6 bases, with 20 bases between them. This CDR3 is built from 14 residues. CDR3 protein: CSVGEDSARHGYTF. The CDR3 coding sequence is TGCAGCGTCGGCGAGGACAGCGCCCGACATGGCTACACCTTC.

The V call is TRBV2, the J call TRBJ2-2; 7 bases match TRBD2. Trimming at V came to 4 bases and at J to 4 bases, leaving 9 bases not matched to a gene. Germline CDR1 reads SNHLY; CDR2 reads FYNNEI. The CDR3 contains 16 residues. Here the CDR3 reads CASSVTAGVLTGELFF. The DNA for the CDR3 is TGTGCCAGCAGTGTAACGGCGGGGGTCCTCACCGGGGAGCTGTTTTTT.

This chain's CDR3 is CASSVGQTYEQYF. CDR3 bases: TGTGCCAGCAGCGTGGGACAGACCTACGAGCAGTACTTC. The gene calls are TRBV9 and TRBJ2-5; 7 nucleotides align to TRBD1. The J call may be in error: the DNA end matches TRBJ2-7 better. CDR3 length: 13 amino acids. Per germline, CDR1 SGDLS and CDR2 YYNGEE.

The rearrangement links TRBV30 to TRBJ1-4; tentatively, D is TRBD1 (5 bases). Between the trimmed V and J ends, which lost 4 bases and 8 bases, there was a span of 17 bases. CDR1 and CDR2 from the germline V gene are GTSNPN and SVGIG (reference sequence). The CDR3 consists of 14 residues. The CDR3 region is CAWTGGVPGEKLFF. The CDR3 coding sequence is TGTGCCTGGACCGGAGGGGTCCCTGGGGAAAAACTGTTTTTT.

The chain carries TRBV12-5 and TRBJ1-1, with D perhaps matching TRBD1 (5 bases). The V gene's germline CDR1 is LGHNT and CDR2 FRNRAP. The V gene lost 0 bases and the J gene lost 5 bases, with 16 bases spanning the gap. CDR3 length equals 16 residues. CDR3 residues: CASGLVRAGSRTEAFF. The CDR3 nucleotides are TGTGCTAGTGGTTTGGTCAGGGCAGGTTCAAGGACTGAAGCTTTCTTT.

Concerning this clone: This same CDR3 is encoded by further DNA sequences in the sample. The chain links TRBV29-1 to TRBJ2-7, with TRBD1 matching over 7 bases. Germline V lookup: CDR1 SQVTM, CDR2 ANQGSEA. CDR3 size: 13 residues. Unmatched junction bases numbered 2, after V lost 2 bases and J lost 1 base. Here the CDR3 reads CSVERTGSYEQYF. The DNA for the CDR3 is TGCAGCGTTGAACGGACAGGATCCTACGAGCAGTACTTC.

V is TRBV25-1 and J is TRBJ1-6; 11 nucleotides line up with TRBD1. V shed 3 bases and J 7 bases; nucleotides not matched to a gene: 2. The germline CDR1 and CDR2 sequences are MGHDK and SYGVNS. The CDR3 is made up of 15 amino acids. CDR3 sequence reads: CASSDRTGGNSPLHF. In nucleotides, the CDR3 is TGTGCCAGCAGTGATCGGACAGGGGGCAATTCACCCCTCCACTTT.

The V gene is TRBV10-1, the J gene TRBJ2-2, with 7 positions matching TRBD1. Unmatched junction bases numbered 11, after V lost 7 bases and J lost 0 bases. The germline V gene encodes CDR1 WNHNN and CDR2 SYGVQD (reference sequence). The length of the CDR3 is 17 residues. The CDR3 DNA reads TGCGCCAGCACCGCCCTTGGGGACAGCGCGAACACCGGGGAGCTGTTTTTT. Residues: CASTALGDSANTGELFF.